This is a list of T cell receptor beta chains from one sample in a study of blood T cell repertoires in COVID-19. Sequencing was performed with immunoSEQ multiplex PCR; in TCRdb, only in-frame clones are kept and a portion is missing. The sample has about 230,000 clones, under 90% seen once. Input material: peripheral blood. The receptors here all came from a man aged 50 to 60 with COVID-19, enrolled during active disease. Both conserved end residues are part of each CDR3. A D gene is named only where the DNA matches it firmly. Part of the rows lack a size; the others show once, few, many or a class for expanded clones.

V: TRBV6-4
J: TRBJ2-2
D: TRBD2
size: NA
CDR3: CASSDSAGGTGELFF
DNA: TGTGCCAGCAGTGACTCAGCGGGGGGCACCGGGGAGCTGTTTTTT

V: TRBV9
J: TRBJ2-7
D: TRBD1
size: once
CDR3: CASSGDSYEQYF
DNA: TGTGCCAGCAGCGGGGACAGCTACGAGCAGTACTTC

V: TRBV7-2
J: TRBJ2-7
D: TRBD1
size: NA
CDR3: CASSLFHVVRDSEQYF
DNA: TGTGCCAGCAGCTTATTTCATGTCGTCAGGGACAGCGAGCAGTACTTC

V: TRBV10-3
J: TRBJ1-1
D: TRBD1
size: NA
CDR3: CAITQGQGETEAFF
DNA: TGTGCCATTACCCAAGGACAGGGGGAGACTGAAGCTTTCTTT

V: TRBV7-2
J: TRBJ2-3
D: TRBD1
size: NA
CDR3: CASSQDRGRAQYF
DNA: TGTGCCAGCAGCCAGGACAGGGGGCGGGCGCAGTATTTT

V: TRBV6-4
J: TRBJ2-1
D: NA
size: once
CDR3: CASSLTGLPVDEQFF
DNA: TGTGCCAGCAGTTTAACAGGACTACCCGTAGATGAGCAGTTCTTC

V: TRBV3-1/TRBV3-2
J: TRBJ2-1
D: NA
size: once
CDR3: CASSYPGSYNEQFF
DNA: TGTGCCAGCAGTTACCCGGGCTCCTACAATGAGCAGTTCTTC

V: TRBV18
J: TRBJ2-5
D: TRBD2
size: NA
CDR3: CASSPPRLAGGTQETQYF
DNA: TGTGCCAGCTCACCACCGCGACTAGCGGGGGGAACCCAAGAGACCCAGTACTTC

V: TRBV5-4
J: TRBJ2-2
D: TRBD2
size: few
CDR3: CASRSAGGLGGELFF
DNA: TGTGCCAGCAGGTCGGCGGGAGGGCTTGGCGGGGAGCTGTTTTTT

V: TRBV24-1
J: TRBJ2-6
D: NA
size: once
CDR3: CATSARSGANVLTF
DNA: TGTGCCACCAGTGCCCGCTCTGGGGCCAACGTCCTGACTTTC

V: TRBV27
J: TRBJ1-4
D: TRBD1
size: NA
CDR3: CASSQQGAVATNEKLFF
DNA: TGTGCCAGCAGTCAACAGGGGGCGGTTGCAACTAATGAAAAACTGTTTTTT

V: TRBV29-1
J: TRBJ2-7
D: TRBD2
size: NA
CDR3: CSVLGLAGGSEQYF
DNA: TGCAGCGTGCTGGGACTAGCGGGAGGTAGCGAGCAGTACTTC

V: TRBV5-8
J: TRBJ1-1
D: NA
size: NA
CDR3: CASSLFVGGVTEAFF
DNA: TGTGCCAGCAGCTTGTTTGTAGGGGGGGTCACTGAAGCTTTCTTT

V: TRBV20-1
J: TRBJ2-5
D: TRBD2
size: NA
CDR3: CSARGEGTQYF
DNA: TGCAGTGCTAGAGGGGAGGGGACCCAGTACTTC

V: TRBV11-2
J: TRBJ2-7
D: TRBD1
size: once
CDR3: CASSYRDRAYEQYF
DNA: TGTGCCAGCAGCTACCGGGACAGAGCCTACGAGCAGTACTTC

V: TRBV12-3/TRBV12-4
J: TRBJ2-1
D: NA
size: NA
CDR3: CASGRLGYNEQFF
DNA: TGTGCCAGCGGCCGACTAGGATACAATGAGCAGTTCTTC

V: TRBV6-6
J: TRBJ1-2
D: TRBD1
size: NA
CDR3: CASSYSTGADGYTF
DNA: TGTGCCAGCAGTTACTCTACAGGGGCGGATGGCTACACCTTC

V: TRBV6-2/TRBV6-3
J: TRBJ2-7
D: TRBD1
size: NA
CDR3: CASSYSLRDRGSEQYF
DNA: TGTGCCAGCAGTTACAGCCTCCGGGACAGGGGTAGTGAGCAGTACTTC

V: TRBV5-8
J: TRBJ1-5
D: TRBD1
size: once
CDR3: CASSRGTALNQPQHF
DNA: TGTGCCAGCAGCCGAGGGACAGCGCTTAATCAGCCCCAGCATTTT

V: TRBV25-1
J: TRBJ1-2
D: NA
size: NA
CDR3: CASSQNRVGYGYTF
DNA: TGTGCCAGCAGTCAGAACAGGGTGGGCTATGGCTACACCTTC

V: TRBV3-1/TRBV3-2
J: TRBJ2-7
D: NA
size: NA
CDR3: CASSQSWESYEQYF
DNA: TGTGCCAGCAGCCAATCCTGGGAGTCCTACGAGCAGTACTTC

V: TRBV9
J: TRBJ2-2
D: TRBD1
size: NA
CDR3: CASSPWTGGRTGELFF
DNA: TGTGCCAGCAGCCCATGGACAGGGGGCAGGACCGGGGAGCTGTTTTTT

V: TRBV9
J: TRBJ2-1
D: NA
size: NA
CDR3: CASSVEQSSYNEQFF
DNA: TGTGCCAGCAGCGTAGAACAGAGCTCCTACAATGAGCAGTTCTTC

V: TRBV5-1
J: TRBJ2-3
D: TRBD1
size: NA
CDR3: CASSGQGQDTQYF
DNA: TGCGCCAGCAGCGGCCAGGGACAGGATACGCAGTATTTT

V: TRBV5-6
J: TRBJ2-1
D: TRBD1
size: NA
CDR3: CASILLLGGTGTNEQFF
DNA: TGTGCCAGCATCTTACTACTTGGGGGGACAGGGACCAATGAGCAGTTCTTC

V: TRBV7-6
J: TRBJ1-3
D: NA
size: NA
CDR3: CASSLVAIRQGIGNTIYF
DNA: TGTGCCAGCAGCTTAGTGGCGATTCGGCAGGGGATCGGAAACACCATATATTTT

V: TRBV18
J: TRBJ2-1
D: TRBD1
size: NA
CDR3: CASSPDRVEQFF
DNA: TGTGCCAGCTCACCGGACAGGGTTGAGCAGTTCTTC

V: TRBV27
J: TRBJ2-7
D: TRBD2
size: NA
CDR3: CASTRTSGRAESYEQYF
DNA: TGTGCCAGCACCAGGACTAGCGGGAGAGCGGAATCCTACGAGCAGTACTTC

V: TRBV18
J: TRBJ1-4
D: TRBD1
size: NA
CDR3: CASSQGATNEKLFF
DNA: TGTGCCAGCTCTCAGGGGGCAACTAATGAAAAACTGTTTTTT

V: TRBV6-5
J: TRBJ2-2
D: TRBD1
size: NA
CDR3: CASSRDRVTGELFF
DNA: TGTGCCAGCAGTCGGGACAGGGTCACCGGGGAGCTGTTTTTT

V: TRBV9
J: TRBJ2-1
D: NA
size: NA
CDR3: CASSVDQGKDEQFF
DNA: TGTGCCAGCAGCGTAGATCAGGGAAAGGATGAGCAGTTCTTC

V: TRBV28
J: TRBJ1-1
D: TRBD1
size: NA
CDR3: CASSLDRVNTEAFF
DNA: TGTGCCAGCAGTTTAGACAGGGTGAACACTGAAGCTTTCTTT

V: TRBV30
J: TRBJ2-5
D: NA
size: NA
CDR3: CAWSVGARTQETQYF
DNA: TGTGCCTGGAGTGTAGGGGCCCGGACACAAGAGACCCAGTACTTC

V: TRBV6-6
J: TRBJ1-5
D: TRBD1
size: NA
CDR3: CASKRTGQGFNQPQHF
DNA: TGTGCCAGCAAGCGAACGGGACAGGGGTTCAATCAGCCCCAGCATTTT

V: TRBV24-1
J: TRBJ2-5
D: NA
size: few
CDR3: CATSDFTKGGETQYF
DNA: TGTGCCACCAGTGATTTCACAAAGGGAGGTGAGACCCAGTACTTC

V: TRBV9
J: TRBJ2-7
D: NA
size: NA
CDR3: CASSSTAGALILEQYF
DNA: TGTGCCAGCAGCTCCACCGCGGGGGCTCTTATTCTCGAGCAGTACTTC

V: TRBV7-2
J: TRBJ1-1
D: NA
size: few
CDR3: CASSLGGVVAEAFF
DNA: TGTGCCAGCAGCTTAGGGGGCGTTGTGGCTGAAGCTTTCTTT

V: TRBV25-1
J: TRBJ1-3
D: NA
size: NA
CDR3: CASSEGWISGNTIYF
DNA: TGTGCCAGTTCGGAGGGGTGGATCTCTGGAAACACCATATATTTT

V: TRBV27
J: TRBJ2-2
D: TRBD2
size: NA
CDR3: CASSSLAGGPGELFF
DNA: TGTGCCAGCAGTTCCCTTGCGGGGGGGCCCGGGGAGCTGTTTTTT